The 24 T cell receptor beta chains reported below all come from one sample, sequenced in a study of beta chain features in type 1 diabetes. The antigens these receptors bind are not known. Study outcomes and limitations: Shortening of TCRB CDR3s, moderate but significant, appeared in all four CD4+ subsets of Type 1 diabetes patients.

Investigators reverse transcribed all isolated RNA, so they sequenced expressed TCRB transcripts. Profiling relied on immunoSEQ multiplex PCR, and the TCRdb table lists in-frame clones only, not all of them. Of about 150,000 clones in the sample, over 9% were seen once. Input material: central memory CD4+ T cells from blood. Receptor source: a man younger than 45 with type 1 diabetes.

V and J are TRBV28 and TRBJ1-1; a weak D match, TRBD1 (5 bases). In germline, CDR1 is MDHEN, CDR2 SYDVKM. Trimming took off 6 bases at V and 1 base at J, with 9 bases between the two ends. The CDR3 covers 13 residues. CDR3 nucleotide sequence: TGTGCCAGCAGGGCCACAGGGAACACTGAAGCTTTCTTT. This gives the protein CASRATGNTEAFF.

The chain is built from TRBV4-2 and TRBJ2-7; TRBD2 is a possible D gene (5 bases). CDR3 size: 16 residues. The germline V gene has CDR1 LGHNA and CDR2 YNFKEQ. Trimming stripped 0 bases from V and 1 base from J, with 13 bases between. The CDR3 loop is CASSQDWRLSSYEQYF. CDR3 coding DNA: TGTGCCAGCAGCCAAGATTGGCGACTATCATCCTACGAGCAGTACTTC.

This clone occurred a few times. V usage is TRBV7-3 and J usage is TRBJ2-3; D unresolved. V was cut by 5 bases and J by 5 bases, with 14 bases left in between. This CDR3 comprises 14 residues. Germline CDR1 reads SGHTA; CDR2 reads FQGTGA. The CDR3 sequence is CASSHQVNGDTQYF. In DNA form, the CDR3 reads TGTGCCAGCAGCCACCAAGTAAACGGAGATACGCAGTATTTT.

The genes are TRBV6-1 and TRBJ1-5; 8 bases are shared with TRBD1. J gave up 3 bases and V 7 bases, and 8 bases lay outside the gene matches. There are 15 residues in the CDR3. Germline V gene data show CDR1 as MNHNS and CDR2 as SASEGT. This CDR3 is CASTILTGDNQPQHF. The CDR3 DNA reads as TGTGCCAGCACTATTTTGACAGGGGACAATCAGCCCCAGCATTTT.

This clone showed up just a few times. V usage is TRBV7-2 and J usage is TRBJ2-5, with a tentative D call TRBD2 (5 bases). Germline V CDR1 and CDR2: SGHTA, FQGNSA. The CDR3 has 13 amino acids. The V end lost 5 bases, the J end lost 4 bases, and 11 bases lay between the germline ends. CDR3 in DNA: TGTGCCAGCAGCCCCGGGGTGGGAGAGACCCAGTACTTC. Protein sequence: CASSPGVGETQYF.

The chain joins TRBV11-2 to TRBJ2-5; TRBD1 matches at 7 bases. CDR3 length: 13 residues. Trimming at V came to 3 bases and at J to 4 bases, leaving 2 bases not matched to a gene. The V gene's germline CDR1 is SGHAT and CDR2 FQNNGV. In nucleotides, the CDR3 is TGTGCCAGCAGCTTTACAGGGGCAGAGACCCAGTACTTC. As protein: CASSFTGAETQYF.

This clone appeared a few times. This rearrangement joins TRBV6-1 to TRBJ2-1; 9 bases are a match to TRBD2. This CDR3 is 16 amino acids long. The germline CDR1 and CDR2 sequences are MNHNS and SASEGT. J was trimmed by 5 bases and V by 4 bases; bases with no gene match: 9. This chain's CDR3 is CASSGVGLARHNEQFF. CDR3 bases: TGTGCCAGCAGTGGCGTTGGACTAGCGCGACACAATGAGCAGTTCTTC.

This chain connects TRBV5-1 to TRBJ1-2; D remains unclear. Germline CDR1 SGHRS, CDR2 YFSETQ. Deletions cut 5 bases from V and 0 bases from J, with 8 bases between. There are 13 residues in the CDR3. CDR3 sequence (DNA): TGCGCCAGCAGTGAGGAGGCTAACTATGGCTACACCTTC. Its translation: CASSEEANYGYTF.

The CDR3 coding sequence is TGTGCCACCGGGTTAGCAGATACGCAGTATTTT. This gives the protein CATGLADTQYF. V gene TRBV2 combines with J gene TRBJ2-3; the D is unclear. The CDR3 covers 11 residues. V was trimmed by 10 bases and J by 4 bases, leaving 9 bases between them. The V gene's germline CDR1 is SNHLY and CDR2 FYNNEI.

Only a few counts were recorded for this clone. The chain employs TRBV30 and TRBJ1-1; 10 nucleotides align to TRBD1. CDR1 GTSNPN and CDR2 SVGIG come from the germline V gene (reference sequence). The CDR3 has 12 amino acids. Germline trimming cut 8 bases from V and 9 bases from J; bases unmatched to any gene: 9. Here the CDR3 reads CAGLDRGRQAFF. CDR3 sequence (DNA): TGTGCCGGCCTTGACAGGGGGCGGCAAGCTTTCTTT.

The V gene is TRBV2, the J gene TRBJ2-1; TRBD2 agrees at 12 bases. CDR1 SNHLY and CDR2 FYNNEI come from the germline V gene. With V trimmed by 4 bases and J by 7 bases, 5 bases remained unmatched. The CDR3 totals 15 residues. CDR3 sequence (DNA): TGTGCCAGCAGTGGTTCTAGCGGGAGGGGTAATGAGCAGTTCTTC. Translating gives CASSGSSGRGNEQFF.

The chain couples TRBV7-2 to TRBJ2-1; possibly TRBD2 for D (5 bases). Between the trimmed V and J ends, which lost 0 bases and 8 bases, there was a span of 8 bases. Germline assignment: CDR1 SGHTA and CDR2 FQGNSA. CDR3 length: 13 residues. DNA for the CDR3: TGTGCCAGCAGCTTAGCGGGAGTATATGAGCAGTTCTTC. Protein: CASSLAGVYEQFF.

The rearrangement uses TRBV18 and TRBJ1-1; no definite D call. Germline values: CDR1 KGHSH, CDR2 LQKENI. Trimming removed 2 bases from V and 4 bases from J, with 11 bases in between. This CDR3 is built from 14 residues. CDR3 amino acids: CASSPTGVGTEAFF. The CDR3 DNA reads TGTGCCAGCTCACCAACCGGGGTGGGCACTGAAGCTTTCTTT.

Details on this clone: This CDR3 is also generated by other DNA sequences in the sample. CDR3 DNA: TGCAGCGTTTCGACAGGACCCTACGAGCAGTACTTC. Protein sequence: CSVSTGPYEQYF. This chain joins TRBV29-1 and TRBJ2-7; TRBD1 is a possible D gene (6 bases). This CDR3 spans 12 amino acids. The V gene lost 5 bases and the J gene lost 2 bases, with 10 bases spanning the gap. Per germline, CDR1 SQVTM and CDR2 ANQGSEA.

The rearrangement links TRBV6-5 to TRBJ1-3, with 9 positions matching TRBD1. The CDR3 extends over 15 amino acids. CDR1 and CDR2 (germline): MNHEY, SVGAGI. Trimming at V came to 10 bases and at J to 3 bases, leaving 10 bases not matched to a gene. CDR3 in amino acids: CATKQGALYGNTIYF. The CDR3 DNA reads TGTGCCACCAAACAGGGGGCACTTTATGGAAACACCATATATTTT.

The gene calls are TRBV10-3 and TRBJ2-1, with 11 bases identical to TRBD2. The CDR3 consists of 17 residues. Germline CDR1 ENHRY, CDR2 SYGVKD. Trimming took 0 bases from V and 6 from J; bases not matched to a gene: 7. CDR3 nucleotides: TGTGCCATCAGTGAGTCGGGTAGCGGGAGGGCCAGCAATGAGCAGTTCTTC. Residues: CAISESGSGRASNEQFF.

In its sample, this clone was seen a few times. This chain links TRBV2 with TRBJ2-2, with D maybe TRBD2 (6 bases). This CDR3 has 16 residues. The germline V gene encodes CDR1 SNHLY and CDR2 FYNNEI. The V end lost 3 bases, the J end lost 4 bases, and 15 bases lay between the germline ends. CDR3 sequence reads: CASSEGGRRGTGELFF. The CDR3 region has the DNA TGTGCCAGCAGTGAGGGAGGCCGGAGGGGCACCGGGGAGCTGTTTTTT.

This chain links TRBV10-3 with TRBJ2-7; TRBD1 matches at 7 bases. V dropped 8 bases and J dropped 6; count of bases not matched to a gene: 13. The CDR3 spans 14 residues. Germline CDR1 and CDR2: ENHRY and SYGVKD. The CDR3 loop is CAIASGQAVGEQYF. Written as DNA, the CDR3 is TGTGCCATCGCGAGTGGACAGGCGGTGGGCGAGCAGTACTTC.

As DNA, the CDR3 is TGCGCCAGCAGCCCCCAACTAGCGATCTCCTACAATGAGCAGTTCTTC. It yields the protein CASSPQLAISYNEQFF. J is TRBJ2-1 and V is TRBV4-3; TRBD2 agrees at 7 bases. In germline, CDR1 is LGHNA, CDR2 YSLEER. V lost 4 bases and J lost 0; bases outside the gene matches: 6. The CDR3 consists of 16 residues.

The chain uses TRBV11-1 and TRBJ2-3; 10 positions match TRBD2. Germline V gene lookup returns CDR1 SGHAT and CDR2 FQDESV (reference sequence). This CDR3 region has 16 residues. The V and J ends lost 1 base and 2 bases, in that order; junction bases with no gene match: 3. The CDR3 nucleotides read TGTGCCAGCAGCTTAGGGACTAGCGGTTTCACAGATACGCAGTATTTT. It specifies CASSLGTSGFTDTQYF.

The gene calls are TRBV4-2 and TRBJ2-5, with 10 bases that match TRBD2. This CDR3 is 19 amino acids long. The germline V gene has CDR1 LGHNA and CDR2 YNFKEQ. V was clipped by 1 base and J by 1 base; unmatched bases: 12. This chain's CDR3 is CASSQVGLAGAISQETQYF. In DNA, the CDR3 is TGTGCCAGCAGCCAAGTTGGGCTAGCGGGAGCCATTTCCCAAGAGACCCAGTACTTC.

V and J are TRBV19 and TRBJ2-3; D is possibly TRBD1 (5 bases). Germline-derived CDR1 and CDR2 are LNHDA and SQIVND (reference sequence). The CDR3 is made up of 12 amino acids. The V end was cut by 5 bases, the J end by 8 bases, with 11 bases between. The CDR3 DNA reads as TGTGCCAGTAGTGCTCAGGGTGCTACGCAGTATTTT. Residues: CASSAQGATQYF.

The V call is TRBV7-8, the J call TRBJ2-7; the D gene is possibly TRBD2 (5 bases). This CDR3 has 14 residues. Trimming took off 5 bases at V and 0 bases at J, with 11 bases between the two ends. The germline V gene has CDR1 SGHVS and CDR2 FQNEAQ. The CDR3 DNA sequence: TGTGCCAGCAGCATCGGACTGGGCTCCTACGAGCAGTACTTC. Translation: CASSIGLGSYEQYF.

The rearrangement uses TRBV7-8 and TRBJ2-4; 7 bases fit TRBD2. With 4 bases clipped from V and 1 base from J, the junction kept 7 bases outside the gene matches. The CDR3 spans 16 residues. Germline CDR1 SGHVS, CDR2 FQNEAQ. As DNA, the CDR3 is TGTGCCAGCAGCTCAGCCCTCGGGGGGGCCAAAAACATTCAGTACTTC. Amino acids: CASSSALGGAKNIQYF. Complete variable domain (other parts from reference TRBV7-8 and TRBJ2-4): GAGVSQSPRYKVAKRGQDVALRCDPISGHVSLFWYQQALGQGPEFLTYFQNEAQLDKSGLPSDRFFAERPEGSVSTLKIQRTQQEDSAVYLCASSSALGGAKNIQYFGAGTRLSVL.